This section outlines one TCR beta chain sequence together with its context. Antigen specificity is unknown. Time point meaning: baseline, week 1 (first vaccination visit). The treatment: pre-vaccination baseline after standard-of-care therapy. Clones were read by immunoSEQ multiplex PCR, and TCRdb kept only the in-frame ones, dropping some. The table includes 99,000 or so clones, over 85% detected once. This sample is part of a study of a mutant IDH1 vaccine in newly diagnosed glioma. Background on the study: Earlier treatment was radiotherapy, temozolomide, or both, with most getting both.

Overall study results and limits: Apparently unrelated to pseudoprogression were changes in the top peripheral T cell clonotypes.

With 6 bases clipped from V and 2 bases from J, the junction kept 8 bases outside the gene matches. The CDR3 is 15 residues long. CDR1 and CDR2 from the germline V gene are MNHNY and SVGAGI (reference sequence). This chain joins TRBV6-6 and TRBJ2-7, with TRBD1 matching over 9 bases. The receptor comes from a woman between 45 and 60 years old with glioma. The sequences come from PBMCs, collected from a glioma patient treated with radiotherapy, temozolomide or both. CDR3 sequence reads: CASSVTRDRAYEQYF. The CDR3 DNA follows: TGTGCCAGCAGCGTAACACGGGACAGGGCCTACGAGCAGTACTTC.